The TCR beta chain described here comes from a study of tumor-infiltrating lymphocytes in primary liver carcinoma. The authors made TCR beta cDNA from 400 to 550 ng total RNA with a constant-region primer. Amplification in three nested multiplex PCR rounds with slightly modified ARM-PCR gave rise to TCR beta libraries. Two initial PCR rounds of around 9 cycles each paired TRBV1-TRBV30 forward primers with a C-beta reverse primer. TCRdb processed the multiplex PCR reads anew with MiXCR; each CDR3 protein has one entry. The sample lists tens of thousands of distinct CDR3 sequences, more than 70% occurring once. There are 15 residues in the CDR3. Germline loops: CDR1 SGHAT, CDR2 FQNNGV. Unsorted bulk tissue, about 17-33 mg of it, served as the source for co-extraction of RNA and DNA. Those sampled were patients whose primary liver carcinoma was treated by surgical resection. This clonotype was detected only once. Its antigen is still unknown. With a much larger clone just one base away, this may be a read error.

Study results and caveats: The study found only about 8-24% of top clones in all five tumor regions. Pairs of tumor regions overlapped more than tumor-adjacent and tumor-blood pairs did.

The receptor comes from a woman aged 30 to 39 with primary liver carcinoma and hepatitis B virus infection. The chain recombines TRBV11-2 with TRBJ1-1; 9 bases are a match to TRBD1. The specimen was liver tumor tissue from sampling region 2. The subset: tumor region T2, inferior pole. The CDR3 is CTSSPGTGWDTEAFF. The CDR3 DNA follows: TGTACCAGCAGCCCCGGGACAGGGTGGGACACTGAAGCTTTCTTT.